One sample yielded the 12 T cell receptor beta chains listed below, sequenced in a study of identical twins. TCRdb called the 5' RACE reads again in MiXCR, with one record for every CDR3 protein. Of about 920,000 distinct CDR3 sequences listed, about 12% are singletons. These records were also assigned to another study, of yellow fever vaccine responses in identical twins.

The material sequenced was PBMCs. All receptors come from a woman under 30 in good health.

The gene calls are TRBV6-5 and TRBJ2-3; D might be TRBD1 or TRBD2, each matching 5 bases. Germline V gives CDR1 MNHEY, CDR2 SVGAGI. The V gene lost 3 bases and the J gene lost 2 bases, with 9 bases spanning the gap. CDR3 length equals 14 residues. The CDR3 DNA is TGTGCCAGCAGTTATGGGGGTTTCACAGATACGCAGTATTTT. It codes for CASSYGGFTDTQYF.

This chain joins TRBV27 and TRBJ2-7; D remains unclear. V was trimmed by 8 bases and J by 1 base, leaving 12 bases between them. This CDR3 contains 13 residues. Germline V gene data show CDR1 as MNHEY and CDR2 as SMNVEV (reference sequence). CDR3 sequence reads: CASSIKKSYEQYF. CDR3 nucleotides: TGTGCCAGCTCCATTAAGAAATCCTACGAGCAGTACTTC.

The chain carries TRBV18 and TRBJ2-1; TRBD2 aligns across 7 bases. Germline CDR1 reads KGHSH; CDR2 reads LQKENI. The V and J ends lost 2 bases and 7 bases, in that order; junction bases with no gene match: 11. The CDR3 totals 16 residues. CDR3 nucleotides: TGTGCCAGCTCACCATCGAGCGGGGCTCCTGGGAATGAGCAGTTCTTC. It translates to CASSPSSGAPGNEQFF.

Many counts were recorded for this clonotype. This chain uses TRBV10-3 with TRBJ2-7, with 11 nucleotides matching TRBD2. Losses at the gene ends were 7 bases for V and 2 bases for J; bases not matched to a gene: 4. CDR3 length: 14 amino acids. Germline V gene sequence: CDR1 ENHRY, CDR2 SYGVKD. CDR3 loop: CAINLAGGPYEQYF. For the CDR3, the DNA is TGTGCCATCAATTTAGCGGGAGGGCCCTACGAGCAGTACTTC.

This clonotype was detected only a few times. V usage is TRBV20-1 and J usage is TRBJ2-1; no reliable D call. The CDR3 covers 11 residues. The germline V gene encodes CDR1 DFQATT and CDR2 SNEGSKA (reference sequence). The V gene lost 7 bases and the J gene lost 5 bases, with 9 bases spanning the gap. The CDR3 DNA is TGCAGTGTTAGGACCAACAATGAGCAGTTCTTC. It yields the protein CSVRTNNEQFF.

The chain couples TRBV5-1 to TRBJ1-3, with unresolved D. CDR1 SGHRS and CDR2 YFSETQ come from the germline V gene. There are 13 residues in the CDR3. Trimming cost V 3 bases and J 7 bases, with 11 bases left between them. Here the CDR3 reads CASSSPFSNTIYF. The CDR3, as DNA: TGCGCCAGCAGCTCCCCTTTTTCCAACACCATATATTTT.

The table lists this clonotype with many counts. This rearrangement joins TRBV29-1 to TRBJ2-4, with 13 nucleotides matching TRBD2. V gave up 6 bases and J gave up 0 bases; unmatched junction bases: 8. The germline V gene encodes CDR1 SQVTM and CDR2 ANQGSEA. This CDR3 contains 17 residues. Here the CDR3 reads CSVYGLAGVPAKNIQYF. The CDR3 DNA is TGCAGCGTATACGGACTAGCGGGAGTCCCAGCCAAAAACATTCAGTACTTC.

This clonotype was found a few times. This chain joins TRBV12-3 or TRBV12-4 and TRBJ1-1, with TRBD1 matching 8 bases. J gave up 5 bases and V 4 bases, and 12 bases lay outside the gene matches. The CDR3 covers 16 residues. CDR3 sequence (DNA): TGTGCCAGCAGTTCAAGGACAGGGCCTTCGATTACTGAAGCTTTCTTT. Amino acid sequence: CASSSRTGPSITEAFF.

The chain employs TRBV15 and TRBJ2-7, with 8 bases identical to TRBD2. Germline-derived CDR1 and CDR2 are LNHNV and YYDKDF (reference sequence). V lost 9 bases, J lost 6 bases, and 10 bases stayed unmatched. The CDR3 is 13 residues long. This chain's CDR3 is CATSPAGEGEQYF. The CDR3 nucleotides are TGTGCCACAAGCCCAGCGGGAGAGGGCGAGCAGTACTTC.

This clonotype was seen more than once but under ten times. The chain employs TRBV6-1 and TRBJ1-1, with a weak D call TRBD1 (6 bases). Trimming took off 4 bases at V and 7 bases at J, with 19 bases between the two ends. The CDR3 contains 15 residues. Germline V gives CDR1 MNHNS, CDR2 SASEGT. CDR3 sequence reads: CASSGLRGRGNEAFF. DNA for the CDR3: TGTGCCAGCAGTGGCCTTCGGGGGCGAGGAAATGAAGCTTTCTTT.

CDR3 sequence reads: CASPPRTGGTEAFF. CDR3 nucleotides: TGTGCCAGCCCCCCCCGGACAGGAGGAACTGAAGCTTTCTTT. The V call is TRBV28, the J call TRBJ1-1; 7 nucleotides align to TRBD1. The CDR3 spans 14 residues. The V and J ends lost 8 bases and 5 bases, in that order; junction bases with no gene match: 11. CDR1 is MDHEN and CDR2 is SYDVKM in the germline V gene.

The CDR3 DNA is TGTGCCAGCAGCACGACAGCCACTGAAGCTTTCTTT. Translated: CASSTTATEAFF. The chain joins TRBV7-8 to TRBJ1-1; possible D gene TRBD1, 5 bases. The ends were cut back, 5 bases at V and 4 bases at J, with 8 bases in the middle. CDR1 is SGHVS, CDR2 FQNEAQ, per germline. The CDR3 contains 12 residues.